This TCR beta chain stems from a study of HIV-infected patients and healthy controls. TCRdb used MiXCR to reprocess the 5' RACE reads, holding one entry per CDR3 protein. The repertoire holds about 67,000 distinct CDR3 sequences, about 16% seen once, with approximately 5.2% in the top ten. The TCR sequence derives from a human donor in good health. The sequenced sample consisted of CD4+ T cells from blood.

In nucleotides, the CDR3 is TGTGCCAGCAGCTTAGATAGAGGACTCCGTGGCAATGAGCAGTTCTTC. This codes for CASSLDRGLRGNEQFF. The chain joins TRBV11-2 to TRBJ2-1, with D maybe TRBD2 (5 bases). Trimming left V 0 bases short and J 6 bases short, with 15 bases between. The germline gives CDR1 SGHAT, CDR2 FQNNGV. There are 16 residues in the CDR3. The variable domain in full, completed from reference TRBV11-2 and TRBJ2-1, reads EAGVAQSPRYKIIEKRQSVAFWCNPISGHATLYWYQQILGQGPKLLIQFQNNGVVDDSQLPKDRFSAERLKGVDSTLKIQPAKLEDSAVYLCASSLDRGLRGNEQFFGPGTRLTVL.